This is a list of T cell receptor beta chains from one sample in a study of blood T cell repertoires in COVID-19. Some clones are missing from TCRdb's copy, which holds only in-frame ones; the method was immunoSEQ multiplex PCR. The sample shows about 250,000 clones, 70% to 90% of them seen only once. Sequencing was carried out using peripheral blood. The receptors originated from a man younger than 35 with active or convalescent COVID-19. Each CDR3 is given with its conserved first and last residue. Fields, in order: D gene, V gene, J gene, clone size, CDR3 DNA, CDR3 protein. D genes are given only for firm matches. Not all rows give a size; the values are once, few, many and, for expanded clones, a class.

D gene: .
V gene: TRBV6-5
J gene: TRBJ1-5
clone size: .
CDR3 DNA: TGTGCCAGCAGTTACCGATTAGGGGCTCAGCCCCAGCATTTT
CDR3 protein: CASSYRLGAQPQHF

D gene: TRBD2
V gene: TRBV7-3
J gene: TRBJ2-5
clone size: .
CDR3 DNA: TGTGCCAGCAGCTTATGGGGGGGCCAAGAGACCCAGTACTTC
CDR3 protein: CASSLWGGQETQYF

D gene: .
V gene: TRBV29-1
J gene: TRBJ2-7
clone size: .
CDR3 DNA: TGCAGCGTGATGACAGAGATCTACGAGCAGTACTTC
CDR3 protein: CSVMTEIYEQYF

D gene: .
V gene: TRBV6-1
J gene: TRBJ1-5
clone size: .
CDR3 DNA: TGTGCCAGCAGTGAGCAAAACAGCCCGGATCAGCCCCAGCATTTT
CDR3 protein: CASSEQNSPDQPQHF

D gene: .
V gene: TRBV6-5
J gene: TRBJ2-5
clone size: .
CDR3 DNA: TGTGCCAGCAGTTCCACGGGGACCCAGTACTTC
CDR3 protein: CASSSTGTQYF

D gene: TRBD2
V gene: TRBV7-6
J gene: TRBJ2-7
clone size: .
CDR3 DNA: TGTGCCAGCAGCCCTAGACTAGCGGACTCCTACGAGCAGTACTTC
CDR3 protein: CASSPRLADSYEQYF

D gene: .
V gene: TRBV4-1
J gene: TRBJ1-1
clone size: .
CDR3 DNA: TGCGCCAGCAGCCAAGATACACCGAACACTGAAGCTTTCTTT
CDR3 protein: CASSQDTPNTEAFF

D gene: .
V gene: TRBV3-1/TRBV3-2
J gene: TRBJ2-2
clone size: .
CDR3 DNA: TGTGCCAGCAGCCAATACGGGAACACCGGGGAGCTGTTTTTT
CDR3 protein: CASSQYGNTGELFF

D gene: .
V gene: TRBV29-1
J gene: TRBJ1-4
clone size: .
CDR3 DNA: TGCAGCGTGTCCCAGGGAACCGCTAATGAAAAACTGTTTTTT
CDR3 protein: CSVSQGTANEKLFF

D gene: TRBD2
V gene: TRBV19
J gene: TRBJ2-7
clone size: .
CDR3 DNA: TGTGCCAGTAGTATAGGCGGGGGGCAAGGCGAGCAGTACTTC
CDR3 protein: CASSIGGGQGEQYF

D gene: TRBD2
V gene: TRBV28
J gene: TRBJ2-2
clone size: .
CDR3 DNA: TGTGCCAGCAGTACTAGCGGAGACACCGGGGAGCTGTTTTTT
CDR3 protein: CASSTSGDTGELFF

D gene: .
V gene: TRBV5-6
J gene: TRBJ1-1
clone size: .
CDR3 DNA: TGTGCCAGCAGCTTGGGTTTCGGGAACACTGAAGCTTTCTTT
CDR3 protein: CASSLGFGNTEAFF

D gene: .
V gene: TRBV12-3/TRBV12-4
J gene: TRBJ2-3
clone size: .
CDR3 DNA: TGTGCCAGCAATTCTTTAACAAAGGATACGCAGTATTTT
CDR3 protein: CASNSLTKDTQYF

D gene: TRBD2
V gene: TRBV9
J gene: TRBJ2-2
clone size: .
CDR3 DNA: TGTGCCAGCGGTAGCGGGGGGCCTACCGGGGAGCTGTTTTTT
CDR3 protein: CASGSGGPTGELFF

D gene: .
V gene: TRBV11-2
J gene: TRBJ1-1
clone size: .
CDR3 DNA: TGTGCCAGCAGCTTAGAACCGACAGGTTATAAAGCTTTCTTT
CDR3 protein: CASSLEPTGYKAFF

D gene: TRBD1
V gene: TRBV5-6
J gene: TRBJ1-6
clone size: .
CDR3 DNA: TGTGCCAGCAGCCAAAGTGGGACAGGGGCTAATTCACCCCTCCACTTT
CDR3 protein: CASSQSGTGANSPLHF

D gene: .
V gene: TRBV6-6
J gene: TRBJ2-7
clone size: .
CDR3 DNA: TGTGCCAGCAGTTATACGCAGGGGCCCTACGAGCAGTACTTC
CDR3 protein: CASSYTQGPYEQYF

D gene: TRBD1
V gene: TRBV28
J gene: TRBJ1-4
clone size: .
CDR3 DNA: TGTGCCAGCAGCCCCACACAGGGGAGATCTAATGAAAAACTGTTTTTT
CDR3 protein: CASSPTQGRSNEKLFF

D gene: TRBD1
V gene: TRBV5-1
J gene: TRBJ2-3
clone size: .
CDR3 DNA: TGCGCCAGCAGCTGGGAACAGGGGCCGACGCAGTATTTT
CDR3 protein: CASSWEQGPTQYF

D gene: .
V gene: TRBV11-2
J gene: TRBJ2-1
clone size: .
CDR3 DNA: TGTGCCAGCAGCTTAGGTTCGGAGCACAATGAGCAGTTCTTC
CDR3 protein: CASSLGSEHNEQFF

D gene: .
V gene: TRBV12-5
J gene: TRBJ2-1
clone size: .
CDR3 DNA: TGTGCTAGTGGGCTACCCGGACAGTCCCACAATGAGCAGTTCTTC
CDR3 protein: CASGLPGQSHNEQFF

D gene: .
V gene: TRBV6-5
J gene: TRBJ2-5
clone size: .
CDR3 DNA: TGTGCCAGCAGTACGACAGTCACGAAAGAGACCCAGTACTTC
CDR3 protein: CASSTTVTKETQYF

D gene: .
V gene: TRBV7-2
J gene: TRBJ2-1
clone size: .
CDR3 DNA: TGTGCCAGCAGCTTAGATCAGGGGCCGACGTTCTTC
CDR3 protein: CASSLDQGPTFF

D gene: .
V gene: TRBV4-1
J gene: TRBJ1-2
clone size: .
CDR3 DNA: TGCGCCAGCAGCCAAGGGGGAGGAGTTAACTATGGCTACACCTTC
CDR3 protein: CASSQGGGVNYGYTF

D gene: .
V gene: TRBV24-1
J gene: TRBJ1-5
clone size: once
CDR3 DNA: TGTGCCACTGGCCATAATCAGCCCCAGCATTTT
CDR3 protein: CATGHNQPQHF

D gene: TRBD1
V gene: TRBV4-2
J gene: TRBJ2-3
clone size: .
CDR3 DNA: TGTGCCAGCAGCCAAGTTGTGGGACAGGGTTTAAGTGATACGCAGTATTTT
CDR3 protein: CASSQVVGQGLSDTQYF

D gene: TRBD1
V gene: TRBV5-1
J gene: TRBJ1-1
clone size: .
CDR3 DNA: TGCGCCAGCAGCCAGGGGACAGGGGGCGCGACGGTCGCTTTCTTT
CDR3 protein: CASSQGTGGATVAFF

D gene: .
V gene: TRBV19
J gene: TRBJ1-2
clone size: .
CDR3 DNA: TGTGCCAGTAGTGGACAGCCAGCTAACTATGGCTACACCTTC
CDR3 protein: CASSGQPANYGYTF

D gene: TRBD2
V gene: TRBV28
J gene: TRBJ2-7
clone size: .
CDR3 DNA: TGTGCCAGCAGTTTTTCAGCGGGATACGAGCAGTACTTC
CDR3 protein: CASSFSAGYEQYF

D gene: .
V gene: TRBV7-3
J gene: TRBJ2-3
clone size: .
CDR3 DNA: TGTGCCAGCAGCTCCCGGACTGGAGAGGATACGCAGTATTTT
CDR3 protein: CASSSRTGEDTQYF

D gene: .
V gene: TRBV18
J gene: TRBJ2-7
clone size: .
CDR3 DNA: TGTGCCAGCTCCCGGGACACGGGGACCTGGGGCGAGCAGTACTTC
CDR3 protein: CASSRDTGTWGEQYF

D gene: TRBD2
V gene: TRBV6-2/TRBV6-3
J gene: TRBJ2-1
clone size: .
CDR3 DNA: TGTGCCAGCAGCCTTGGACTAGCGGGGTACAATGAGCAGTTCTTC
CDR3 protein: CASSLGLAGYNEQFF

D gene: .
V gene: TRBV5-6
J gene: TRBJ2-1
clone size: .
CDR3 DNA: TGTGCCAGCAGCTTGAAGCAAGGGGTCGAGCAGTTCTTC
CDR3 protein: CASSLKQGVEQFF

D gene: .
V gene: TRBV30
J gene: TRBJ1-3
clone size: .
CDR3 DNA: TGTGCCTGGACCGGTCTTGGAAACACCATATATTTT
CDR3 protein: CAWTGLGNTIYF

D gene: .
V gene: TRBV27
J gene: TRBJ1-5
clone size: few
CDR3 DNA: TGTGCCAGCAGTTTGAAGGGGGACTATAGCAATCAGCCCCAGCATTTT
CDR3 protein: CASSLKGDYSNQPQHF

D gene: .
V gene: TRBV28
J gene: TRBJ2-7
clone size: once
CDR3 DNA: TGTGCCAGCAGTTTGGGGCGTTGGCGGGGCAACACCTACGAGCAGTACTTC
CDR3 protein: CASSLGRWRGNTYEQYF

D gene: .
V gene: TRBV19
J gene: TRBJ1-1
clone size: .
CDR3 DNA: TGTGCCAGTAGTATTCATACTGGGAACACTGAAGCTTTCTTT
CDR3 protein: CASSIHTGNTEAFF

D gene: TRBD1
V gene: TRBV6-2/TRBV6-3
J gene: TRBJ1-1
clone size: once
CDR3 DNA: TGTGCCAGCAGTTACTGGCAGGGGGGCAGTCTCGCTGAAGCTTTCTTT
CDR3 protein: CASSYWQGGSLAEAFF

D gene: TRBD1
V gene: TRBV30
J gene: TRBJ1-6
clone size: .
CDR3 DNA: TGTGCCTGGAGTTTCAACAGGGGGAGAGATAATTCACCCCTCCACTTT
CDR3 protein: CAWSFNRGRDNSPLHF

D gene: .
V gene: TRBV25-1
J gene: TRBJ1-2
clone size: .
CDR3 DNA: TGTGCCACTACTTCCGGGGGGAGAGGCTACACCTTC
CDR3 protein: CATTSGGRGYTF

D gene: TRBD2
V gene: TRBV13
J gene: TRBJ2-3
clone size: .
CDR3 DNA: TGTGCCAGCAGCAGACCCCGACAGAGCGGGGGAGCTAGCACAGATACGCAGTATTTT
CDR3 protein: CASSRPRQSGGASTDTQYF

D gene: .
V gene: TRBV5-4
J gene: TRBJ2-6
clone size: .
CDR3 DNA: TGTGCCAGCAGCCCAGGAGGGACTGGGGCCAACGTCCTGACTTTC
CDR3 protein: CASSPGGTGANVLTF

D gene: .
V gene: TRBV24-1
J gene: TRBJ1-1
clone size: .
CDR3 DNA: TGTGCCACCAGTGATTTGCCGTTAGGGGGAAGGAGAACTGAAGCTTTCTTT
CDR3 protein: CATSDLPLGGRRTEAFF

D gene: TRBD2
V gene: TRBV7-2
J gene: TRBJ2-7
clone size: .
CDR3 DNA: TGTGCCAGCAGCCTTAGAAGCGGGAGTTACGACGAGCAGTACTTC
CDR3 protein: CASSLRSGSYDEQYF

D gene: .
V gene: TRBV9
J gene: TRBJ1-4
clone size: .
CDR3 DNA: TGTGCCAGCAGCGGCACCGGGATTGGGGGGGAAAAACTGTTTTTT
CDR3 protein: CASSGTGIGGEKLFF

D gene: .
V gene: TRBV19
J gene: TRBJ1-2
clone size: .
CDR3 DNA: TGTGCCAGTAGTATAGGGGAGAAGTTATATGGCTACACCTTC
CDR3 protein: CASSIGEKLYGYTF

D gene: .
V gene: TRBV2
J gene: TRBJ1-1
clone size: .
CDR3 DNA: TGTGCCAGCAGGGCCACAGATGAAGCTTTCTTT
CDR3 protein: CASRATDEAFF

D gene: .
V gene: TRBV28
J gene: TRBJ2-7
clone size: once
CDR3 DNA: TGTGCCAGCAGTTTGGTTCGAGGCTACGAGCAGTACTTC
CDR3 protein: CASSLVRGYEQYF

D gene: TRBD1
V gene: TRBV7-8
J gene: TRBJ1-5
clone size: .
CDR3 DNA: TGTGCCAGCAGCGGGGACAGCTCTGGTCAGCCCCAGCATTTT
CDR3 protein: CASSGDSSGQPQHF

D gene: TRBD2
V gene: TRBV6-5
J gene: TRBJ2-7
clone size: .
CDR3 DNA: TGTGCCAGCAGTCCGGGGGGTCCCTACGAGCAGTACTTC
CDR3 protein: CASSPGGPYEQYF

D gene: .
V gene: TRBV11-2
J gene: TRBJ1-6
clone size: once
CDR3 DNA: TGTGCCAGCAGCTTAGAGGACAGCAAGAATTCACCCCTCCACTTT
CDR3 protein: CASSLEDSKNSPLHF

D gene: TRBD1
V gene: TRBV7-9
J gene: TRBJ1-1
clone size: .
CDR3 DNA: TGTGCCAGCAGCCCGGACAGGGGTTGGGGCACTGAAGCTTTCTTT
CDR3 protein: CASSPDRGWGTEAFF

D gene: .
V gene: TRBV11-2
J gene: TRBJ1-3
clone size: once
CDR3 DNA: TGTGCCAGCAGCTTAGCGGGGAACTCTGGAAACACCATATATTTT
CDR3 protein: CASSLAGNSGNTIYF

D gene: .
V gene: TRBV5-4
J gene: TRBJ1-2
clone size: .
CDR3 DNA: TGTGCCAGCAGCTTGGACAGCAATGGCTACACCTTC
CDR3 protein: CASSLDSNGYTF

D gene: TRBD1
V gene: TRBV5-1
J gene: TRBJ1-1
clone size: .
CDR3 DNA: TGCGCCAGCAGCTACCAGACAGGGATGAACACTGAAGCTTTCTTT
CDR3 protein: CASSYQTGMNTEAFF

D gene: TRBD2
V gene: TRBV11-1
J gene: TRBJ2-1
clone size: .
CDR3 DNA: TGTGCCAGCAGCTTCGAGCGGGAGGGTGGGCAGTTCTTC
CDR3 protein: CASSFEREGGQFF

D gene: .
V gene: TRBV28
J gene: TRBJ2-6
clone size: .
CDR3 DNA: TGTGCCAGCAGTACTCGGACAACCTCTGGGGCCAACGTCCTGACTTTC
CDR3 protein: CASSTRTTSGANVLTF

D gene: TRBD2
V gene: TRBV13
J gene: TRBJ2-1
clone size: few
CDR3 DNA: TGTGCCAGCAGTTCATTTGGGACTAGTCCTAACAATGAGCAGTTCTTC
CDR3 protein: CASSSFGTSPNNEQFF

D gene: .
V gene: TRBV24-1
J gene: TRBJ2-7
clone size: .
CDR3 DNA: TGTGCCACCAGCACAGGGAGCTCCTACGAGCAGTACTTC
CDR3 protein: CATSTGSSYEQYF

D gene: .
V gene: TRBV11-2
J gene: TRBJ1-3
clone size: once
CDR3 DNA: TGTGCCAGCAGCCGCGGGAGCACCATATATTTT
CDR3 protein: CASSRGSTIYF